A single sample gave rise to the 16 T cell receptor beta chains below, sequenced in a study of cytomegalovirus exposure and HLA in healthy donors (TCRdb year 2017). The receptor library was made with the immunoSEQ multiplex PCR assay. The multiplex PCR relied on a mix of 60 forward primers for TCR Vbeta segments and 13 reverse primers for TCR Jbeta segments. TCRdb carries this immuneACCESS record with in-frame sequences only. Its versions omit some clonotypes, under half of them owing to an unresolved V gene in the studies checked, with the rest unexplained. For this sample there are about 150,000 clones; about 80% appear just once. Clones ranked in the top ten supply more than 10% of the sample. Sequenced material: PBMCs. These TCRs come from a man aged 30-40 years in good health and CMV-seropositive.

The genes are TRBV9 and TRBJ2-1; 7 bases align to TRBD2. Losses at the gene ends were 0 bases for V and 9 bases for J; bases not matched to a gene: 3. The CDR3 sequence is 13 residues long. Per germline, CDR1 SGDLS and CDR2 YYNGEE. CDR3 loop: CASSVAPSGEQFF. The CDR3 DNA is TGTGCCAGCAGCGTAGCTCCTAGCGGTGAGCAGTTCTTC.

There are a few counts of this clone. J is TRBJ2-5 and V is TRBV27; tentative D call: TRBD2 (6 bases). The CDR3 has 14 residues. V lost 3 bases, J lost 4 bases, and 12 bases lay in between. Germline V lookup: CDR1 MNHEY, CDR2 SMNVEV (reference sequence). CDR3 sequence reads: CASSFRTIGETQYF. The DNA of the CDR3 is TGTGCCAGCAGTTTTAGGACTATCGGAGAGACCCAGTACTTC.

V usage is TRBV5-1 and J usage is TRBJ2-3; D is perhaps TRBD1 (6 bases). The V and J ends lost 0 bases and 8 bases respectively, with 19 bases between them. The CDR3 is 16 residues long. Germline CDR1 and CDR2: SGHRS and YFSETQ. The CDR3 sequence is CASSLDVPAGAGTQYF. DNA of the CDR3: TGCGCCAGCAGCTTGGATGTCCCGGCAGGGGCAGGTACGCAGTATTTT.

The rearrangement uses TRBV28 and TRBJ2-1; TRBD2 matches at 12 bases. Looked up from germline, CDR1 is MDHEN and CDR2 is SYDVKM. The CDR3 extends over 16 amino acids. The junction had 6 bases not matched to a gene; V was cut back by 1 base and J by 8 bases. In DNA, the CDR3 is TGTGCCAGCAGTTTATCGACTAGCGGGGGCATAGATGAGCAGTTCTTC. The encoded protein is CASSLSTSGGIDEQFF.

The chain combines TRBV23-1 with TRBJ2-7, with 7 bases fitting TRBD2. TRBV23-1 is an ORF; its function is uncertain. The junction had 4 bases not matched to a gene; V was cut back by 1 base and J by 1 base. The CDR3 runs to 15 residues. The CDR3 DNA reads TGCGCCAGCAGTCAATTTGGACTAGAATCCTACGAGCAGTACTTC. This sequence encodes CASSQFGLESYEQYF.

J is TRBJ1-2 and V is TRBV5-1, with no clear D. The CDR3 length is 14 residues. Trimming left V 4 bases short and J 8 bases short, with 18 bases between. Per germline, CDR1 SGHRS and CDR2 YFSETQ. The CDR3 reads CASSPEEVKKGYTF. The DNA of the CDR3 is TGCGCCAGCAGCCCCGAGGAGGTAAAAAAGGGCTACACCTTC.

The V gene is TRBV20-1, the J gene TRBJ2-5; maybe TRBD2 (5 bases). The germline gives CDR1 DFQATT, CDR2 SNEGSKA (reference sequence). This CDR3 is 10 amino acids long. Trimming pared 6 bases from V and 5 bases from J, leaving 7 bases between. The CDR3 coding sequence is TGCAGTGCCAGCGGCGAGACCCAGTACTTC. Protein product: CSASGETQYF.

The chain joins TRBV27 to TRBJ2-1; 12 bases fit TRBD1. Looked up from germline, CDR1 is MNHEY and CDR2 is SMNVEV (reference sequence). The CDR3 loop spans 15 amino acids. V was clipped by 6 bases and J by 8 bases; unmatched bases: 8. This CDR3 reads CASRLAGTGGYEQFF. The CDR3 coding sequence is TGTGCCAGCAGACTAGCCGGGACAGGGGGCTATGAGCAGTTCTTC.

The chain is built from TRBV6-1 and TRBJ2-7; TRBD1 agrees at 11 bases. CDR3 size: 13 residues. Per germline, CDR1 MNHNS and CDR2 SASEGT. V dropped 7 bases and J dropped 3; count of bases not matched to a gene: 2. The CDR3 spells CASIGTGGYEQYF. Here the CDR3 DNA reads TGTGCCAGCATTGGGACAGGGGGCTACGAGCAGTACTTC.

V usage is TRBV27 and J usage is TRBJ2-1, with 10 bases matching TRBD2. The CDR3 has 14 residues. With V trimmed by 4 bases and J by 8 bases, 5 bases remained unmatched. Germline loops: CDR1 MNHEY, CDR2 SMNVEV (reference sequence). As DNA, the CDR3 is TGTGCCAGCAGTTCCCTAGCGGGAGTCGATGAGCAGTTCTTC. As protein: CASSSLAGVDEQFF.

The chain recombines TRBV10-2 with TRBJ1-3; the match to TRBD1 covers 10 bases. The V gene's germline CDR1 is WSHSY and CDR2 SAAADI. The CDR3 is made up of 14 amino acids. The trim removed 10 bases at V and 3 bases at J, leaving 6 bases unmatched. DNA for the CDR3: TGCGCCACTCGACAGGGGGCAGTTGGAAACACCATATATTTT. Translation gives CATRQGAVGNTIYF.

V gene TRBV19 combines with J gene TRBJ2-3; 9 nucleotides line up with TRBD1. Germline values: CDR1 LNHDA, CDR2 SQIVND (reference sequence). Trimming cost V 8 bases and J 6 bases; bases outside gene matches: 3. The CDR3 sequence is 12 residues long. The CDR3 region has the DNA TGTGCCAGTCAAACAGGGGGCGATACGCAGTATTTT. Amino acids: CASQTGGDTQYF. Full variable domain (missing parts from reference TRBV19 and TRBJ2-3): DGGITQSPKYLFRKEGQNVTLSCEQNLNHDAMYWYRQDPGQGLRLIYYSQIVNDFQKGDIAEGYSVSREKKESFPLTVTSAQKNPTAFYLCASQTGGDTQYFGPGTRLTVL.

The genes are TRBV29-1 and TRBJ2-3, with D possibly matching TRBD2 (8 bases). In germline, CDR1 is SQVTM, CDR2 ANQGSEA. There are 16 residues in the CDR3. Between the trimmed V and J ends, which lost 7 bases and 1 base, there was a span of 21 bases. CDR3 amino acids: CSGGTRGPLGTDTQYF. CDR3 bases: TGCAGCGGGGGGACTAGGGGGCCCCTGGGCACAGATACGCAGTATTTT.

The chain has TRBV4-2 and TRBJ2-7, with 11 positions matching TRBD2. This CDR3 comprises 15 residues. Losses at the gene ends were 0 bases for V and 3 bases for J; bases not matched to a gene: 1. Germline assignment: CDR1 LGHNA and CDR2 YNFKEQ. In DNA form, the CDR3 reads TGTGCCAGCAGCCAAGATACTAGCGGGAGCTACGAGCAGTACTTC. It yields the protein CASSQDTSGSYEQYF.

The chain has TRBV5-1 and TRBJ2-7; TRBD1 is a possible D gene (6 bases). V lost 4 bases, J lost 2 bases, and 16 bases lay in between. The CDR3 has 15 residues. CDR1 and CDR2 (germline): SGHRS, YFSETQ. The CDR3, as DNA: TGCGCCAGCAGCGTTATGGTAGGGGGTGCCTACGAGCAGTACTTC. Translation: CASSVMVGGAYEQYF. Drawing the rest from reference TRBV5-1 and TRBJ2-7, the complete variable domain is KAGVTQTPRYLIKTRGQQVTLSCSPISGHRSVSWYQQTPGQGLQFLFEYFSETQRNKGNFPGRFSGRQFSNSRSEMNVSTLELGDSALYLCASSVMVGGAYEQYFGPGTRLTVT.

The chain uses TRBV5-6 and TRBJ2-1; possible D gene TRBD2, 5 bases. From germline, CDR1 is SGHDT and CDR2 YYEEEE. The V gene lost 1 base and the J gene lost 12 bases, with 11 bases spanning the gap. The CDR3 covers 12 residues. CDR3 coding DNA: TGTGCCAGCAGCTTGCTGGGAGAGAGGCAGTTCTTC. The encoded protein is CASSLLGERQFF.